One and the same sample provided the 16 T cell receptor beta chains below, sequenced in a study of CD8 T cells in ankylosing spondylitis. General study results and limits: About 8 highly homologous variants made up a TCR beta motif, and this motif appeared characteristic of ankylosing spondylitis blood.

From the 5' RACE reads, TCRdb called clonotypes with MiXCR, one entry per CDR3 protein. The repertoire holds 350,000 or so distinct CDR3 sequences, with less than 10% as singletons. No cognate antigen is known for these TCRs. The sequenced sample was blood, either unsorted or a sorted T cell fraction (not recorded which). These receptors were collected from a male donor with ankylosing spondylitis.

The chain is built from TRBV3-1 and TRBJ2-5; 7 bases map to TRBD2. Losses at the gene ends were 4 bases for V and 7 bases for J; bases not matched to a gene: 18. The CDR3 contains 17 residues. Germline V gene sequence: CDR1 LGHDT, CDR2 YNNKEL (reference sequence). CDR3 nucleotide sequence: TGTGCCAGCAGCCCAAGACTAGCTCCGAGGCTAAGGACGACCCAGTACTTC. This encodes CASSPRLAPRLRTTQYF.

This CDR3 is CASSYHRVAEAFF. The CDR3 region has the DNA TGTGCCAGCAGTTATCACCGGGTGGCTGAAGCTTTCTTT. This chain uses TRBV3-1 with TRBJ1-1, with unresolved D. Trimming took off 6 bases at V and 6 bases at J, with 14 bases between the two ends. CDR1 and CDR2 (germline): LGHDT, YNNKEL (reference sequence). The CDR3 is 13 residues long.

This clonotype was picked up a small number of times. The chain employs TRBV28 and TRBJ2-1, with TRBD2 as a possible D gene (5 bases). Trimming cost V 6 bases and J 0 bases, with 12 bases left between them. Germline CDR1 is MDHEN and CDR2 is SYDVKM. CDR3 length: 15 amino acids. In DNA, the CDR3 is TGTGCCAGCAGCGTAGGACTCGGCTCCTACAATGAGCAGTTCTTC. It codes for CASSVGLGSYNEQFF.

The V gene is TRBV2, the J gene TRBJ2-3, with 13 bases that match TRBD2. The CDR3 totals 18 residues. Germline V gene lookup returns CDR1 SNHLY and CDR2 FYNNEI. V was pared by 6 bases and J by 0 bases, with 9 bases of the junction left unmatched. The CDR3 protein is CASRTSGRALSSTDTQYF. The CDR3 DNA sequence: TGTGCCAGCAGAACTAGCGGGAGGGCTCTTTCTAGCACAGATACGCAGTATTTT.

V and J are TRBV7-2 and TRBJ2-7; D perhaps matches TRBD2 (6 bases). Trimming left V 4 bases short and J 0 bases short, with 13 bases between. The CDR3 length is 15 residues. CDR1 and CDR2 (germline): SGHTA, FQGNSA. The CDR3 coding sequence is TGTGCCAGCAGCTGGGCCCGGGACTCCTCCTACGAGCAGTACTTC. Its protein product is CASSWARDSSYEQYF.

The J gene is TRBJ2-7, the V gene TRBV20-1; TRBD1 might be the D (5 bases). Germline V gene sequence: CDR1 DFQATT, CDR2 SNEGSKA (reference sequence). Deletions cut 5 bases from V and 2 bases from J, with 16 bases between. The CDR3 runs to 14 residues. The CDR3 sequence: CSARTTVGPYEQYF. In DNA form, the CDR3 reads TGCAGTGCTCGCACGACAGTGGGGCCCTACGAGCAGTACTTC.

This clonotype was seen at least ten times. V usage is TRBV29-1 and J usage is TRBJ1-2; possibly TRBD1 for D (5 bases). Germline V gives CDR1 SQVTM, CDR2 ANQGSEA. With 6 bases removed from V and 8 bases from J, the gap between germline ends came to 16 bases. The CDR3 sequence is 12 residues long. The CDR3 DNA reads TGCAGCGTACGGTTTGGGACCAACGGCTACACCTTC. As protein: CSVRFGTNGYTF. Drawing the rest from reference TRBV29-1 and TRBJ1-2, the complete variable domain is SAVISQKPSRDICQRGTSLTIQCQVDSQVTMMFWYRQQPGQSLTLIATANQGSEATYESGFVIDKFPISRPNLTFSTLTVSNMSPEDSSIYLCSVRFGTNGYTFGSGTRLTVV.

The V call is TRBV7-2, the J call TRBJ1-3, with a tentative D call TRBD1 (6 bases). In germline, CDR1 is SGHTA, CDR2 FQGNSA. V was shortened by 6 bases and J by 0 bases, with 12 bases between the two germline ends. The CDR3 runs 15 residues. CDR3: CASRRDMVSGNTIYF. CDR3 in DNA: TGTGCCAGCAGGAGGGACATGGTCTCTGGAAACACCATATATTTT.

This clonotype was found many times. V usage is TRBV20-1 and J usage is TRBJ2-5; 7 positions match TRBD1. CDR1 is DFQATT and CDR2 is SNEGSKA in the germline V gene (reference sequence). The CDR3 has 13 residues. V gave up 4 bases and J gave up 1 base; unmatched junction bases: 3. CDR3 loop: CSATGQIQETQYF. CDR3 nucleotides: TGCAGTGCTACGGGACAGATCCAAGAGACCCAGTACTTC.

The CDR3 loop reads CASSLGTGISGELFF. In nucleotides, the CDR3 is TGTGCCAGCAGCTTAGGGACAGGGATCAGCGGGGAGCTGTTTTTT. V gene TRBV7-3 combines with J gene TRBJ2-2; 9 bases align to TRBD1. The germline V gene has CDR1 SGHTA and CDR2 FQGTGA. V lost 2 bases and J lost 7; bases outside the gene matches: 5. CDR3 length: 15 amino acids.

This clonotype was observed many times. This chain connects TRBV29-1 to TRBJ2-3; 11 nucleotides match TRBD2. Germline CDR1 is SQVTM and CDR2 is ANQGSEA. The CDR3 totals 15 residues. V dropped 7 bases and J dropped 0; count of bases not matched to a gene: 6. CDR3 sequence (DNA): TGCAGCGCGGGGACTAGCGGCCCTAGCACAGATACGCAGTATTTT. It specifies CSAGTSGPSTDTQYF.

This clonotype was picked up many times. CDR3 residues: CSARNQDTQYF. The CDR3 coding sequence is TGCAGTGCTAGGAACCAGGATACGCAGTATTTT. The gene calls are TRBV20-1 and TRBJ2-3, with no clear D. CDR1 is DFQATT, CDR2 SNEGSKA, per germline (reference sequence). V was cut by 3 bases and J by 6 bases, with 7 bases left in between. The CDR3 contains 11 residues.

In its sample, this clonotype was seen a few times. The V and J genes are TRBV7-3 and TRBJ2-7; D is possibly TRBD2 (5 bases). CDR3 length equals 15 residues. From germline, CDR1 is SGHTA and CDR2 FQGTGA. V lost 5 bases, J lost 0 bases, and 14 bases lay in between. The CDR3 spells CASSPAPRGSYEQYF. The CDR3 DNA sequence: TGTGCCAGCAGCCCTGCCCCACGGGGCTCCTACGAGCAGTACTTC.

This clonotype has a handful of counts. The chain has TRBV5-1 and TRBJ2-1; D is uncertain. The CDR3 sequence is 14 residues long. The V and J ends lost 2 bases and 6 bases respectively, with 12 bases between them. The germline CDR1 and CDR2 sequences are SGHRS and YFSETQ. CDR3 bases: TGCGCCAGCAGCTTATCTGAAGTAGTCAATGAGCAGTTCTTC. This codes for CASSLSEVVNEQFF.

This sequence joins TRBV25-1 and TRBJ2-7; D call uncertain. CDR3 size: 14 residues. V lost 4 bases and J lost 6, with 16 bases in between. CDR1 is MGHDK, CDR2 SYGVNS, per germline. This CDR3 is CASSVRGGWGEQYF. The CDR3, as DNA: TGTGCCAGCAGTGTGAGAGGTGGGTGGGGCGAGCAGTACTTC.

This clonotype came up a few times. The CDR3 loop is CAIQIAVSYNEQFF. The CDR3 DNA reads as TGTGCCATCCAAATAGCGGTCTCCTACAATGAGCAGTTCTTC. The V and J genes are TRBV2 and TRBJ2-1; weak D call: TRBD2 (6 bases). Germline V gene sequence: CDR1 SNHLY, CDR2 FYNNEI. Between the trimmed V and J ends, which lost 10 bases and 0 bases, there was a span of 13 bases. The CDR3 runs 14 residues.